Listed below are T cell receptor beta chains from one sample, sequenced in a study of cytomegalovirus exposure and HLA in healthy donors. This table comes from immunoSEQ multiplex PCR, and its TCRdb copy is limited to in-frame clones, with some not included. The data contain 90,000 to 110,000 clones, over 60% of them singletons. The sequencing input was PBMCs. These receptors were taken from a man aged 40-49 years in good health and CMV-seropositive. CDR3s include the opening cysteine and the closing phenylalanine or tryptophan. Each record gives: clone size, CDR3 length, V gene, D gene, J gene, CDR3 DNA, CDR3 protein. A D gene is named only where the DNA matches it firmly. Rows may omit the clone size; those that give it use once, few, many or a size class.

NA	13	TRBV30	NA	TRBJ1-1	TGTGCCTGGAGTGTAAATGTGGCAGGGGAAGCTTTCTTT	CAWSVNVAGEAFF
NA	13	TRBV7-2	NA	TRBJ2-7	TGTGCCAGCAGCTTAGCCCCTCTATACGAGCAGTACTTC	CASSLAPLYEQYF
NA	14	TRBV5-1	NA	TRBJ2-6	TGCGCCAGCAGCTTGGTATCTGGGGCCAACGTCCTGACTTTC	CASSLVSGANVLTF
few	16	TRBV2	TRBD1	TRBJ1-5	TGTGCCAGCCGGCCGGTAGGACAGGGAGCCAATCAGCCCCAGCATTTT	CASRPVGQGANQPQHF
few	11	TRBV29-1	TRBD1	TRBJ2-7	TGCAGCGTTGCAGTACAGGGGAAGCAGTACTTC	CSVAVQGKQYF
NA	17	TRBV9	NA	TRBJ2-7	TGTGCCAGCAGCACGTACCCGACCGGGATAAACTCCTACGAGCAGTACTTC	CASSTYPTGINSYEQYF
NA	15	TRBV4-1	TRBD1	TRBJ2-5	TGCGCCAGCAGCACCCCGGACAGGTTAAAAGAGACCCAGTACTTC	CASSTPDRLKETQYF
NA	15	TRBV11-2	TRBD1	TRBJ2-1	TGTGCCAGCAGCCAGCGACAGGGGGCCTACAATGAGCAGTTCTTC	CASSQRQGAYNEQFF
few	14	TRBV7-2	TRBD1	TRBJ2-7	TGTGCCAGCAGCTTAGGACAGGGAGCCTACGAGCAGTACTTC	CASSLGQGAYEQYF
NA	15	TRBV7-9	NA	TRBJ1-5	TGTGCCAGCAGCCCGAGTCTGGAGAGCAATCAGCCCCAGCATTTT	CASSPSLESNQPQHF
NA	17	TRBV5-5	NA	TRBJ1-2	TGTGCCAGCAGCTTGAGCGCATGGGAGGGCGCGAGTAATGGCTACACCTTC	CASSLSAWEGASNGYTF
NA	15	TRBV6-6	NA	TRBJ2-2	TGTGCCAGCAGACGGCAGGGTGAGAACACCGGGGAGCTGTTTTTT	CASRRQGENTGELFF
NA	14	TRBV10-3	NA	TRBJ1-2	TGTGCCATCAGTGAAGGGGGTGCTAACTATGGCTACACCTTC	CAISEGGANYGYTF
NA	17	TRBV4-2	NA	TRBJ2-6	TGTGCCAGCAGCCAAAGGGGGATTCTTTCTGGGGCCAACGGCCTGACTTTC	CASSQRGILSGANGLTF
NA	18	TRBV7-2	NA	TRBJ2-7	TGTGCCAGCAGCGAAAAAACAACGGGACTGATACTCTCCTACGAGCAGTACTTC	CASSEKTTGLILSYEQYF
few	15	TRBV7-8	TRBD1	TRBJ2-7	TGTGCCAGCAGCCAGTGGACAGGGGAGGCCTACGAGCAGTACTTC	CASSQWTGEAYEQYF
NA	15	TRBV6-4	TRBD2	TRBJ2-1	TGTGCCAGCAGTGCACTAGCGGGAGTTTTGAATGAGCAGTTCTTC	CASSALAGVLNEQFF
NA	15	TRBV2	TRBD2	TRBJ2-2	TGTGCCAGCAGTGAAATACTAGCGGGGTCCGGGGAGCTGTTTTTT	CASSEILAGSGELFF
NA	12	TRBV7-9	NA	TRBJ1-6	TGTGCCAGCAGCTCCCGTAATTCACCCCTCCACTTT	CASSSRNSPLHF
NA	14	TRBV11-1	TRBD1	TRBJ2-5	TGTGCCAGCAGCTTAGTAGGACAGGGGAAAACCCAGTACTTC	CASSLVGQGKTQYF
few	13	TRBV15	NA	TRBJ2-7	TGTGCCACCAGCAAACAGGGAACCTACGAGCAGTACTTC	CATSKQGTYEQYF
NA	14	TRBV28	NA	TRBJ2-1	TGTGCCACTGGACACAGGCACTCCTACAATGAGCAGTTCTTC	CATGHRHSYNEQFF